This T cell receptor beta chain emerged from a study of breast tumors, draining lymph nodes, adjacent tissues. The CDR3 totals 13 residues. V was clipped by 3 bases and J by 4 bases, with 9 bases between them. From germline, CDR1 is MNHEY and CDR2 SVGAGI. This clonotype has at least ten counts. The antigen remains unidentified. TCRdb independently ran MiXCR on the multiplex PCR reads; one entry per CDR3 protein. In the table there are around 19,000 distinct CDR3 sequences, approximately 32% of which are singletons. Study-wide points: Luminal-like breast cancer showed significantly greater tumor-nontumor repertoire similarity than basal-like breast cancer did. Tumor TCR diversity was below lymph nodes but above nontumor tissue. Data only fit, rather than demonstrated, lymph node origin of most tumor T cells.

This receptor was identified in a female donor with breast cancer. Some clones in this sample may be carry-over from other donors' samples. The sequencing sample was made of breast tumor tissue. This chain links TRBV6-5 with TRBJ2-5; maybe TRBD2 (5 bases). The CDR3: CASSYVRGETQYF. CDR3 bases: TGTGCCAGCAGTTATGTTCGGGGAGAGACCCAGTACTTC.